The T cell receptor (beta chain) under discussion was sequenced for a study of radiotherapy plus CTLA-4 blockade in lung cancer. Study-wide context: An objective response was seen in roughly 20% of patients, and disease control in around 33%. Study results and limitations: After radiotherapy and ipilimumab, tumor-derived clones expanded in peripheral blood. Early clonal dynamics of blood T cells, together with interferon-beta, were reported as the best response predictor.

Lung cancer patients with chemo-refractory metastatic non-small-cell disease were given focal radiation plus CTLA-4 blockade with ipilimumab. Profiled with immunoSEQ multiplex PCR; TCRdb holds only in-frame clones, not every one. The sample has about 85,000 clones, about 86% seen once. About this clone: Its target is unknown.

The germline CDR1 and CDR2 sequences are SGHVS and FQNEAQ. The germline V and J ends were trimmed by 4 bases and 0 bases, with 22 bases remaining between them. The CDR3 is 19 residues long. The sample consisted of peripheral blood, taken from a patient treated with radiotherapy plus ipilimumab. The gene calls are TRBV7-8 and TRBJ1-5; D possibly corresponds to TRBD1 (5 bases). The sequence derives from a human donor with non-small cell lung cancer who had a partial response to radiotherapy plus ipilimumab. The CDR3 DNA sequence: TGTGCCAGCAGCTCCACCGCCACCTGGACAAGTTATAGCAATCAGCCCCAGCATTTT. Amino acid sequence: CASSSTATWTSYSNQPQHF. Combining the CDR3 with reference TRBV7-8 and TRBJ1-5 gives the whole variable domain GAGVSQSPRYKVAKRGQDVALRCDPISGHVSLFWYQQALGQGPEFLTYFQNEAQLDKSGLPSDRFFAERPEGSVSTLKIQRTQQEDSAVYLCASSSTATWTSYSNQPQHFGDGTRLSIL.